These 10 T cell receptor beta chains were all obtained from the same sample, sequenced in a study of blood T cells in healthy people across ages. A J-beta primer mix and a sample-barcoded 5' primer were used in a second PCR of about 6 to 12 cycles. TCRdb re-called the 5' RACE reads with MiXCR, one entry per CDR3 protein. The table shows around 520,000 distinct CDR3 sequences, with 25% to 35% occurring only once. A further study also used this sample, focusing on T cells of mothers and their children.

Material for sequencing was blood. These receptors were taken from a boy aged 2-15 years in good health.

The sample holds a few counts of this clonotype. The V gene is TRBV29-1, the J gene TRBJ1-2, with no clear D. The CDR3 sequence is 13 residues long. Between the trimmed V and J ends, which lost 0 bases and 3 bases, there was a span of 8 bases. Germline CDR1 and CDR2: SQVTM and ANQGSEA. The CDR3 DNA is TGCAGCGTTGAAGATCTGGGAGACTATGGCTACACCTTC. Translating it yields CSVEDLGDYGYTF.

This chain connects TRBV12-3 or TRBV12-4 to TRBJ1-2; the D gene is possibly TRBD1 (5 bases). This CDR3 region has 12 residues. Trimming took off 8 bases at V and 8 bases at J, with 15 bases between the two ends. The CDR3 DNA is TGTGCCAGCGGTGGGACCGGCCCAGGCTACACCTTC. It is translated as CASGGTGPGYTF.

This clonotype came up a few times. V is TRBV20-1 and J is TRBJ2-7; possibly TRBD1 or TRBD2 for D (5 bases each). Germline V gene sequence: CDR1 DFQATT, CDR2 SNEGSKA (reference sequence). The CDR3 consists of 12 residues. Trimming shortened V by 2 bases and J by 6 bases, and 11 bases separated the two germline ends. The CDR3 loop is CSARPGLGEQYF. CDR3 DNA sequence: TGCAGTGCTAGACCGGGGCTTGGCGAGCAGTACTTC.

The table lists this clonotype with a few counts. The DNA of the CDR3 is TGTGCCAGCAGCTTAGCAGTCGGGGGTAATTCACCCCTCCACTTT. This encodes CASSLAVGGNSPLHF. This chain joins TRBV7-9 and TRBJ1-6; a weak D match, TRBD1 (5 bases). Germline V CDR1 and CDR2: SEHNR, FQNEAQ (reference sequence). Trimming removed 0 bases at V and 6 bases at J, with 9 bases between. This CDR3 region has 15 residues.

The CDR3 reads CAIRASEGADTQYF. The CDR3 nucleotides are TGTGCCATCAGGGCGAGCGAGGGTGCCGATACGCAGTATTTT. This chain joins TRBV10-3 and TRBJ2-3; TRBD2 is a possible D gene (5 bases). Trimming took 6 bases from V and 6 from J, leaving 16 bases between them. Germline-derived CDR1 and CDR2 are ENHRY and SYGVKD. The CDR3 has 14 amino acids.

This clonotype was detected only a few times. This chain joins TRBV6-5 and TRBJ1-4; tentatively, D is TRBD1 (5 bases). Germline lookup yields CDR1 MNHEY and CDR2 SVGAGI. Trimming cost V 8 bases and J 7 bases, with 14 bases left between them. The CDR3 covers 13 residues. The CDR3 DNA follows: TGTGCCAGCGGGGCGGGGCCGAGTGAAAAACTGTTTTTT. This sequence encodes CASGAGPSEKLFF.

This clonotype occurred a few times. CDR3 amino acids: CASSQTRVRGEKLFF. For the CDR3, the DNA is TGCGCCAGCAGCCAAACTAGGGTCCGTGGTGAAAAACTGTTTTTT. V gene TRBV4-3 combines with J gene TRBJ1-4, with unresolved D. CDR1 is LGHNA, CDR2 YSLEER, per germline. V lost 2 bases, J lost 7 bases, and 14 bases lay in between. The CDR3 length is 15 residues.

The V and J genes are TRBV29-1 and TRBJ1-2, with TRBD1 matching 8 bases. Germline assignment: CDR1 SQVTM and CDR2 ANQGSEA. CDR3 size: 13 residues. V gave up 7 bases and J gave up 8 bases; unmatched junction bases: 12. The CDR3 reads CSAMTGVSGGYTF. CDR3 DNA: TGCAGCGCTATGACAGGGGTTTCTGGGGGCTACACCTTC.

This clonotype was detected a few times. The chain combines TRBV6-1 with TRBJ2-7; D unclear. Germline V gene data show CDR1 as MNHNS and CDR2 as SASEGT. V was pared by 7 bases and J by 2 bases, with 6 bases between. The CDR3 has 11 residues. CDR3 residues: CASMRTYEQYF. CDR3 nucleotides: TGTGCCAGCATGCGGACCTACGAGCAGTACTTC.

In this sample, this clonotype turned up a few times. The chain has TRBV10-3 and TRBJ1-4; no clear D. The V end was cut by 6 bases, the J end by 2 bases, with 16 bases between. The CDR3 runs 16 residues. Germline V CDR1 and CDR2: ENHRY, SYGVKD. The CDR3 spells CAISTGSPGTNEKLFF. The CDR3 DNA is TGTGCCATCAGCACGGGAAGTCCGGGGACTAATGAAAAACTGTTTTTT.